Below are 2 T cell receptor beta chains sequenced from a single sample in a study of blood T cells in healthy people across ages. The authors ran a second PCR of about 6 to 11 cycles using a sample-barcoded 5' primer and a J-beta primer mix. TCRdb recomputed calls from the 5' RACE reads with MiXCR, one row per CDR3 protein. The sample lists 550,000 to 800,000 distinct CDR3 sequences, around 32% occurring once. Input material: blood. The receptors stem from a woman older than 75 in good health.

With regard to this clonotype: A much larger clonotype is one base distant, so this may be a read error. The J gene is TRBJ2-1, the V gene TRBV3-1, with TRBD1 identical over 11 bases. The CDR3 is made up of 15 amino acids. Germline CDR1 is LGHDT and CDR2 is YNNKEL (reference sequence). The CDR3 region is CAGSQADRGLNEQFF. The CDR3 nucleotides are TGTGCCGGCAGCCAGGCGGACAGGGGGCTTAATGAGCAGTTCTTC.

This clonotype was counted at least ten times. The chain recombines TRBV6-5 with TRBJ2-5; D is possibly TRBD2 (5 bases). CDR1 is MNHEY, CDR2 SVGAGI, per germline. This CDR3 has 11 amino acids. Trimming stripped 6 bases from V and 5 bases from J, with 7 bases between. This CDR3 is CASRDLETQYF. For the CDR3, the DNA is TGTGCCAGCAGGGACTTGGAGACCCAGTACTTC.